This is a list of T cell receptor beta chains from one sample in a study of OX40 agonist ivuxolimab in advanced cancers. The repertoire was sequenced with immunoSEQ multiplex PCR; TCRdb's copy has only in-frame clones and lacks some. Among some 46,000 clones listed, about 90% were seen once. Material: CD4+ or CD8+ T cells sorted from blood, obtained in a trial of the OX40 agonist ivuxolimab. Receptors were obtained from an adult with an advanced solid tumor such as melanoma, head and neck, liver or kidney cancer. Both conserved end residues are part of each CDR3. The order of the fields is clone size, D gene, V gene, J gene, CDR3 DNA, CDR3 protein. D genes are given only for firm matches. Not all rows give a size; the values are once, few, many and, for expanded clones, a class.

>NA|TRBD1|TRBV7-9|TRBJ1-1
TGTGCCAGCAGCCAGGGACAGGGAAGCACTGAAGCTTTCTTT
CASSQGQGSTEAFF
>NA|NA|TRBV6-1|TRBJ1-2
TGTGCCAGCAGCCCAGACGGGTACTATGGCTACACCTTC
CASSPDGYYGYTF
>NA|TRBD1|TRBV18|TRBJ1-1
TGTGCCAGCTCACCAAGGAGGGACAGGGCTATGAACACTGAAGCTTTCTTT
CASSPRRDRAMNTEAFF
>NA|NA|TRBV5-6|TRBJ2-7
TGTGCCAGCAGCGTTGAGGGGGTTTCCTTTACTAGCTCCTACGAGCAGTACTTC
CASSVEGVSFTSSYEQYF
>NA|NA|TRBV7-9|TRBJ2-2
TGTGCCAGCAGCTTAAGGGGGGGCACCGGGGAGCTGTTTTTT
CASSLRGGTGELFF
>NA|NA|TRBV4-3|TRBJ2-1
TGCGCCAGCAGCCAAGGTGGCAGTGATGGGGATGAGCAGTTCTTC
CASSQGGSDGDEQFF
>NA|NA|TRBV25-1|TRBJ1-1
TGTGCCAGCACGACCAGGGGTACTGAAGCTTTCTTT
CASTTRGTEAFF
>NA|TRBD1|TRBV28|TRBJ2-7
TGTGCCAGCAGTTTATCCCCCGGACAGGGGTGGGAGCAGTACTTC
CASSLSPGQGWEQYF
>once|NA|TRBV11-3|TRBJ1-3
TGTGCCAGCAGCTTAGGTACTTCTGGAAACACCATATATTTT
CASSLGTSGNTIYF
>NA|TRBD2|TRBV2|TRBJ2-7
TGTGCCAGTGTACTAGCGGCAAACTACGAGCAGTACTTC
CASVLAANYEQYF
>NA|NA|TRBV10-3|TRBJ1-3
TGTGCCATCAGTGAAGGGGACCCAAGCTCTGGAAACACCATATATTTT
CAISEGDPSSGNTIYF
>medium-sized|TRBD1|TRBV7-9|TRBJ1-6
TGTGCCAGCAGCTTAGTAGGGACAGGCCAGATTCCCCTCCACTTT
CASSLVGTGQIPLHF
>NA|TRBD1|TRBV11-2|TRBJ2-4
TGTGCCAGCAGCAGCCGACAGGGCCTGAGTAACATTCAGTACTTC
CASSSRQGLSNIQYF
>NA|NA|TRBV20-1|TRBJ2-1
TGCAGTGGCCTAGAGTTGGGGGACCAGTTCTTC
CSGLELGDQFF
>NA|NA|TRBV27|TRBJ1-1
TGTGCCAGCAGTTTAGTGGCGAACACTGAAGCTTTCTTT
CASSLVANTEAFF
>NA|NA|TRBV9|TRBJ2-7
TGTGCCAGCAACGAGGACGGAGGACCCTACGAGCAGTACTTC
CASNEDGGPYEQYF
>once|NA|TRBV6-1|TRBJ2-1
TGTGCCAGCAGTGGCCACCACTTGGAGGAGCAGTTCTTC
CASSGHHLEEQFF
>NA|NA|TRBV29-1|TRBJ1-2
TGCAGCGTTGAAGTGAGGGGAATAAGGAACTATGGCTACACCTTC
CSVEVRGIRNYGYTF
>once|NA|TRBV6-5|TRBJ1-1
TGTGCCAGCAGTTTAAAAACAGGGTACACTGAAGCTTTCTTT
CASSLKTGYTEAFF
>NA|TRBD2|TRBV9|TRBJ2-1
TGTGCCAGCAGCGTAGAGGCGGGAGTGGAGTTCTTC
CASSVEAGVEFF
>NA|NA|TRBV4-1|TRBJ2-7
TGCGCCAGCAGCCCCCGACAGGAAATCTTGTCCTACGAGCAGTACTTC
CASSPRQEILSYEQYF
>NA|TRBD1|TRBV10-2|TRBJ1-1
TGCGCCAGCAGTGAGAATGGGGCAGGGGGATTCACTGAAGCTTTCTTT
CASSENGAGGFTEAFF
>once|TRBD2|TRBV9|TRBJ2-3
TGTGCCAGCAGCGTAGAAACTAGCGGGAGGCTCACAGATACGCAGTATTTT
CASSVETSGRLTDTQYF
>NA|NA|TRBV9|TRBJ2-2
TGTGCCAGCAGCCCCCGTTCGGGGCCTAACACCGGGGAGCTGTTTTTT
CASSPRSGPNTGELFF
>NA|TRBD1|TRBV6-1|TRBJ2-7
TGTGCCAGCAGTGATGGGACAGGGAGGGAATACGAGCAGTACTTC
CASSDGTGREYEQYF
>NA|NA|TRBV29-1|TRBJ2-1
TGCAGCGTTGGGGGTGGAAACTCCTACAATGAGCAGTTCTTC
CSVGGGNSYNEQFF
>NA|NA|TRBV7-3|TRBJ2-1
TGTGCCAGCAGCTTAATACCCGGGGAGGGGGCCTACAATGAGCAGTTCTTC
CASSLIPGEGAYNEQFF
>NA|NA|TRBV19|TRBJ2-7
TGTGCCAGTAGTCTCGGAGGGAGGGGGGCCTACGAGCAGTACTTC
CASSLGGRGAYEQYF
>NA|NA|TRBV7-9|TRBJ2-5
TGTGCCAGCAGCTTAGTTCTCTGGACAGACCAAGAGACCCAGTACTTC
CASSLVLWTDQETQYF
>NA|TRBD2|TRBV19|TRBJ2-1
TGTGCCAGTAGCTCGACTAGCGGGAGGGCCTGGGACAATGAGCAGTTCTTC
CASSSTSGRAWDNEQFF